These T cell receptor beta chains were read from a single sample in a study of T cell clones after liver transplantation. The method was immunoSEQ multiplex PCR; TCRdb's version includes in-frame clones alone and lacks a portion of them. This table has about 76,000 clones, less than 85% appearing once. The sample was CD4+ T cells from blood, taken at the 22-month timepoint. Source of these receptors: a human patient who received a liver transplant. Among the T cells, some may be from the graft donor. Each CDR3 is given with its conserved first and last residue. The D gene is left open where the match is weak. Size values are once, few and many counts, or a class for expanded clones, and some rows have none.

abundance | j_gene | d_gene | len | v_gene | CDR3nt | CDR3aa
- | TRBJ2-7 | TRBD2 | 13 | TRBV6-5 | TGTGCCAGCAGTTTTCGATCGGGAGGCGAGCAGTACTTC | CASSFRSGGEQYF
- | TRBJ2-7 | TRBD1 | 13 | TRBV28 | TGTGCCAGCAGTTTGGGGACAGACTACGAGCAGTACTTC | CASSLGTDYEQYF
- | TRBJ2-5 | TRBD1 | 14 | TRBV4-1 | TGCGCCAGCAGCCCGGACAGGGAGGCAAGGGGTTGGTACTTC | CASSPDREARGWYF
many | TRBJ1-3 | - | 16 | TRBV5-5 | TGTGCCAGCAGTTCCACCCGACAGAGAACTGGAAACACCATATATTTT | CASSSTRQRTGNTIYF
- | TRBJ2-1 | - | 16 | TRBV4-3 | TGCGCCAGCAGCCCTCTGGCTGGGGCCGCGGCATGGGAGCAGTTCTTC | CASSPLAGAAAWEQFF
few | TRBJ2-1 | - | 13 | TRBV12-5 | TGTGCTAGTGGTGAGCTACCGCCCAATGAGCAGTTCTTC | CASGELPPNEQFF
- | TRBJ2-7 | TRBD1 | 14 | TRBV6-5 | TGTGCCAGCCGCCTCAGGGACAGAAGCTACGAGCAGTACTTC | CASRLRDRSYEQYF
- | TRBJ2-1 | TRBD2 | 18 | TRBV4-3 | TGCGCCAGCAGCCAAGGCCTAGACGGGAGCGGGAGGTTCTATGAGCAGTTCTTC | CASSQGLDGSGRFYEQFF
- | TRBJ1-1 | - | 13 | TRBV28 | TGTGCCAGCATCGGGGCCAAAACACCTGAAGCTTTCTTT | CASIGAKTPEAFF
- | TRBJ1-1 | - | 13 | TRBV28 | TGTGCCAGCAGCCTCTCGCCCGACACTGAAGCTTTCTTT | CASSLSPDTEAFF
- | TRBJ2-1 | - | 16 | TRBV12-2 | TGTGCAAGTCGCCTGACAGGGGGAGGATTTACCAATGAGCAGTTCTTC | CASRLTGGGFTNEQFF
- | TRBJ1-6 | - | 14 | TRBV2 | TGTGCCAGCAGTGATTCAGGCGGCGGCTCACCCCTCCACTTT | CASSDSGGGSPLHF
- | TRBJ1-6 | TRBD1 | 15 | TRBV9 | TGTGCCAGCAGCGGCGACAGGGTTGGAAATTCACCCCTCCACTTT | CASSGDRVGNSPLHF
- | TRBJ2-5 | TRBD1 | 14 | TRBV6-5 | TGTGCCAGCAGCCTGACAGGGTATCAAGAGACCCAGTACTTC | CASSLTGYQETQYF
- | TRBJ1-2 | - | 14 | TRBV5-6 | TGTGCCAGCAGCTTACTAGGGGCTGGTGGTGGCTACACCTTC | CASSLLGAGGGYTF
- | TRBJ2-5 | TRBD2 | 14 | TRBV7-2 | TGTGCCAGCAGCCAGAGGACTAGACCAGAGACCCAGTACTTC | CASSQRTRPETQYF
- | TRBJ2-2 | - | 17 | TRBV28 | TGTGCCAGCAGCTTTACAGGGTTTACAGCGGTTACCGGGGAGCTGTTTTTT | CASSFTGFTAVTGELFF
- | TRBJ2-7 | - | 14 | TRBV28 | TGTGCCAGCAGTCCCCGGGGGAGCGGCTACGAGCAGTACTTC | CASSPRGSGYEQYF
- | TRBJ1-5 | TRBD1 | 15 | TRBV18 | TGTGCCAGCTCAGCAGGACAGGGGGCTCTTCAGCCCCAGCATTTT | CASSAGQGALQPQHF
- | TRBJ2-1 | TRBD2 | 16 | TRBV11-2 | TGTGCCAGCAGCTTCCGGCGGGAGGAGTCCTACAATGAGCAGTTCTTC | CASSFRREESYNEQFF
once | TRBJ2-5 | - | 14 | TRBV7-7 | TGTGCCAGCAGCTTAGGTCCTAGTCAAGAGACCCAGTACTTC | CASSLGPSQETQYF
once | TRBJ2-5 | - | 13 | TRBV7-3 | TGTGCCAGCAGCTTAGTCGGAGCAGAGACCCAGTACTTC | CASSLVGAETQYF
- | TRBJ2-7 | TRBD2 | 16 | TRBV27 | TGTGCCAGCAGTTTACCGCTAGCGGGGGGATCGTACGAGCAGTACTTC | CASSLPLAGGSYEQYF
- | TRBJ2-4 | - | 13 | TRBV30 | TGTGCCTGGAGTAAGGGGAATGAAAACATTCAGTACTTC | CAWSKGNENIQYF
once | TRBJ1-3 | TRBD1 | 15 | TRBV30 | TGTGCCTGGAGTCAGGCAGGGGGCTCTGGAAACACCATATATTTT | CAWSQAGGSGNTIYF
- | TRBJ2-5 | - | 13 | TRBV7-2 | TGTGCCAGCAGCTTAGGAGTTCAAGAGACCCAGTACTTC | CASSLGVQETQYF
few | TRBJ2-7 | TRBD2 | 17 | TRBV5-1 | TGCGCCAGCAGCTTGGCTTTAGCGGGGGGCCCATCTTACGAGCAGTACTTC | CASSLALAGGPSYEQYF
few | TRBJ2-7 | TRBD2 | 14 | TRBV7-3 | TGTGCCAGCAGCCGTGATAGCGGGGCCTACGAGCAGTACTTC | CASSRDSGAYEQYF
- | TRBJ2-6 | - | 16 | TRBV7-2 | TGTGCCAGCAGCCGAGACAGGCCTGACGGGGCCAACGTCCTGACTTTC | CASSRDRPDGANVLTF
once | TRBJ1-1 | - | 15 | TRBV4-2 | TGTGCCAGCAGCCAAGGCCGAGGAAGTCGGACTGAAGCTTTCTTT | CASSQGRGSRTEAFF
- | TRBJ2-7 | - | 12 | TRBV2 | TGTGCCAGCAGGACAGGCGACTACGAGCAGTACTTC | CASRTGDYEQYF
- | TRBJ2-6 | - | 14 | TRBV19 | TGTGCCAGTAGTGTCAGCTCTGGGGCCAACGTCCTGACTTTC | CASSVSSGANVLTF
- | TRBJ2-7 | - | 12 | TRBV27 | TGTGCCAGCTCACGACATAGCGAGGAGCAGTACTTC | CASSRHSEEQYF
- | TRBJ2-2 | - | 12 | TRBV27 | TGTGCCAGCAGTCTAATCACCGGGGAGCTGTTTTTT | CASSLITGELFF
- | TRBJ2-5 | - | 13 | TRBV6-6 | TGTGCCAGCAGATGGGAGGCACAAGAGACCCAGTACTTC | CASRWEAQETQYF
- | TRBJ2-1 | TRBD2 | 13 | TRBV5-4 | TGTGCCAGCAGCCCGATAGCGGGTCAGCAGCAGTTCTTC | CASSPIAGQQQFF
- | TRBJ1-1 | - | 13 | TRBV18 | TGTGCCAGCTCCCCTGGGGCAAACACTGAAGCTTTCTTT | CASSPGANTEAFF
- | TRBJ2-1 | - | 14 | TRBV9 | TGTGCCAGCAGCGTCGGGGGGCCGGGGAATGAGCAGTTCTTC | CASSVGGPGNEQFF